What follows are 27 T cell receptor beta chains derived from one specimen sequenced in a study of blood T cell repertoires in COVID-19. Produced via immunoSEQ multiplex PCR; TCRdb's table is partial and in-frame only. This table holds around 310,000 clones, around 90% found once. Sequencing was carried out using peripheral blood. Source of these receptors: a middle-aged woman with COVID-19, enrolled during active disease.

The chain combines TRBV6-5 with TRBJ2-1, with a tentative D call TRBD2 (6 bases). CDR1 is MNHEY and CDR2 is SVGAGI in the germline V gene. The CDR3 consists of 14 residues. V was shortened by 0 bases and J by 8 bases, with 11 bases between the two germline ends. CDR3 sequence (DNA): TGTGCCAGCAGTTACTCCACTAGCTGGGATGAGCAGTTCTTC. Translated, it gives CASSYSTSWDEQFF.

V and J are TRBV2 and TRBJ1-2; D call uncertain. This CDR3 is 12 amino acids long. The V end was cut by 2 bases, the J end by 2 bases, with 3 bases between. Per the germline V gene, CDR1 is SNHLY and CDR2 is FYNNEI. The CDR3 region is CASSERNYGYTF. The CDR3 DNA reads TGTGCCAGCAGTGAACGGAACTATGGCTACACCTTC.

The chain carries TRBV6-5 and TRBJ1-4; 9 nucleotides match TRBD1. The CDR3 is 14 amino acids. V lost 6 bases and J lost 10; bases outside the gene matches: 9. Looked up from germline, CDR1 is MNHEY and CDR2 is SVGAGI. The CDR3 DNA follows: TGTGCCAGCAGCTCCGGGACAGGGTCGGGAAAACTGTTTTTT. Encoded protein: CASSSGTGSGKLFF.

This chain links TRBV28 with TRBJ2-7, with 9 bases fitting TRBD1. CDR1 and CDR2 (germline): MDHEN, SYDVKM. The CDR3 covers 16 residues. Unmatched junction bases numbered 7, after V lost 3 bases and J lost 1 base. CDR3 loop: CASSFETGGLSYEQYF. CDR3 in DNA: TGTGCCAGCAGTTTTGAGACAGGGGGTTTATCCTACGAGCAGTACTTC.

This chain joins TRBV9 and TRBJ2-1, with TRBD1 as a possible D gene (5 bases). Germline assignment: CDR1 SGDLS and CDR2 YYNGEE. The CDR3 totals 14 residues. Trimming took 0 bases from V and 5 from J, leaving 9 bases between them. The CDR3 reads CASSVEGFDNEQFF. As DNA, the CDR3 is TGTGCCAGCAGCGTAGAGGGGTTCGACAATGAGCAGTTCTTC.

The chain employs TRBV28 and TRBJ1-6, with 9 positions matching TRBD1. The CDR3 runs 18 residues. J lost 1 base, V lost 6 bases, and 10 bases had no gene match. The V gene's germline CDR1 is MDHEN and CDR2 SYDVKM. CDR3 DNA: TGTGCCAGCAGCACCCCCGGGGGGACAGGGTCCTATAATTCACCCCTCCACTTT. Protein sequence: CASSTPGGTGSYNSPLHF.

The chain has TRBV7-2 and TRBJ2-7, with no clear D. CDR1 and CDR2 (germline): SGHTA, FQGNSA. The CDR3 length is 13 residues. Trimming cost V 1 base and J 5 bases, with 9 bases left between them. DNA for the CDR3: TGTGCCAGCAGCTTAGGTCCGGGTGACGAGCAGTACTTC. It encodes CASSLGPGDEQYF.

The chain has TRBV19 and TRBJ2-3; 10 bases line up with TRBD2. Losses at the gene ends were 4 bases for V and 5 bases for J; bases not matched to a gene: 6. The CDR3 runs to 15 residues. Germline V gene data show CDR1 as LNHDA and CDR2 as SQIVND (reference sequence). CDR3 amino acids: CASSTSASGRDTQYF. The CDR3 DNA is TGTGCCAGTAGTACCTCGGCTAGCGGGAGAGATACGCAGTATTTT. The whole variable domain, remainder taken from reference TRBV19 and TRBJ2-3, is DGGITQSPKYLFRKEGQNVTLSCEQNLNHDAMYWYRQDPGQGLRLIYYSQIVNDFQKGDIAEGYSVSREKKESFPLTVTSAQKNPTAFYLCASSTSASGRDTQYFGPGTRLTVL.

The rearrangement links TRBV5-1 to TRBJ1-1; 8 bases align to TRBD1. CDR1 SGHRS and CDR2 YFSETQ come from the germline V gene. J lost 8 bases, V lost 0 bases, and 3 bases had no gene match. This CDR3 has 13 residues. In nucleotides, the CDR3 is TGCGCCAGCAGCTTGGCAGGGGGCTACGAAGCTTTCTTT. It translates to CASSLAGGYEAFF.

The rearrangement links TRBV27 to TRBJ1-2; possibly TRBD1 for D (6 bases). Germline CDR1 is MNHEY and CDR2 is SMNVEV (reference sequence). The CDR3 loop spans 15 amino acids. Trimming shortened V by 8 bases and J by 4 bases, and 20 bases separated the two germline ends. The CDR3 is CASAGLRGGRYGYTF. CDR3 coding DNA: TGTGCCAGCGCCGGACTCCGGGGGGGCCGCTATGGCTACACCTTC.

The chain's CDR3 is CASSQGGQSGYTF. The CDR3 bases are TGTGCCAGCAGCCAAGGGGGACAGTCTGGCTACACCTTC. The chain couples TRBV6-5 to TRBJ1-2; 7 nucleotides align to TRBD1. The CDR3 consists of 13 residues. J lost 7 bases, V lost 6 bases, and 8 bases had no gene match. Germline V CDR1 and CDR2: MNHEY, SVGAGI.

V gene TRBV28 combines with J gene TRBJ1-1; 7 bases line up with TRBD1. From germline, CDR1 is MDHEN and CDR2 SYDVKM. The CDR3 runs 15 residues. V dropped 8 bases and J dropped 10; count of bases not matched to a gene: 19. CDR3 amino acids: CASRWGQLPRIAAFF. In DNA, the CDR3 is TGTGCCAGCCGATGGGGACAGTTACCACGCATAGCAGCTTTCTTT.

The V gene is TRBV28, the J gene TRBJ2-7, with D maybe TRBD1 (5 bases). The CDR3 runs 16 residues. Per germline, CDR1 MDHEN and CDR2 SYDVKM. V was clipped by 4 bases and J by 1 base, with 17 bases between them. The CDR3 coding sequence is TGTGCCAGCAGTTGGACACAAACCGAACGTTCCTACGAGCAGTACTTC. Its protein is CASSWTQTERSYEQYF.

The V and J genes are TRBV9 and TRBJ2-1; TRBD1 aligns across 8 bases. The germline gives CDR1 SGDLS, CDR2 YYNGEE. V dropped 1 base and J dropped 4; count of bases not matched to a gene: 4. This CDR3 has 15 residues. The CDR3 DNA is TGTGCCAGCAGCGTATCAGGGGGCGATTACAATGAGCAGTTCTTC. Protein: CASSVSGGDYNEQFF.

The chain links TRBV3-1 (or the pseudogene TRBV3-2) to TRBJ2-2; D is uncertain. Germline lookup yields CDR1 LGHDT and CDR2 YNNKEL (reference sequence). Trimming pared 8 bases from V and 0 bases from J, leaving 7 bases between. The length of the CDR3 is 13 residues. CDR3 in amino acids: CASSRTNTGELFF. CDR3 sequence (DNA): TGTGCCAGCTCCAGGACGAACACCGGGGAGCTGTTTTTT.

The chain combines TRBV27 with TRBJ2-7, with D perhaps matching TRBD1 (5 bases). The CDR3 sequence is 14 residues long. V lost 5 bases, J lost 2 bases, and 13 bases lay in between. CDR1 and CDR2 from the germline V gene are MNHEY and SMNVEV (reference sequence). The CDR3 is CASSPQGSPYEQYF. The CDR3, as DNA: TGTGCCAGCAGTCCTCAGGGTTCCCCCTACGAGCAGTACTTC.

This sequence joins TRBV9 and TRBJ1-3; D remains ambiguous. V was trimmed by 4 bases and J by 0 bases, leaving 8 bases between them. The germline gives CDR1 SGDLS, CDR2 YYNGEE. The CDR3 is 14 amino acids. The CDR3 bases are TGTGCCAGCAGCCAACAGAGCTCTGGAAACACCATATATTTT. It encodes CASSQQSSGNTIYF.

This sequence joins TRBV18 and TRBJ1-4; 7 bases are a match to TRBD1. Germline CDR1 reads KGHSH; CDR2 reads LQKENI. CDR3 length equals 13 residues. Trimming took 6 bases from V and 4 from J; bases not matched to a gene: 2. CDR3 nucleotides: TGTGCCAGCTCGACAGGGATTAATGAAAAACTGTTTTTT. This codes for CASSTGINEKLFF.

The chain has TRBV29-1 and TRBJ1-2; 11 positions agree with TRBD1. This CDR3 contains 16 residues. Germline V CDR1 and CDR2: SQVTM, ANQGSEA. V dropped 3 bases and J dropped 4; count of bases not matched to a gene: 10. The CDR3 DNA reads TGCAGCGTTGACAAAGTGGACAGGGGGCTGTCCTATGGCTACACCTTC. Translation: CSVDKVDRGLSYGYTF.

The rearrangement uses TRBV19 and TRBJ1-2, with D unresolved. V lost 6 bases and J lost 2, with 13 bases in between. This CDR3 contains 14 residues. Germline CDR1 and CDR2: LNHDA and SQIVND (reference sequence). The CDR3 is CASRSPLRNYGYTF. CDR3 DNA sequence: TGTGCCAGTAGGTCACCCCTCAGGAACTATGGCTACACCTTC.

This chain joins TRBV28 and TRBJ1-2; weak D call: TRBD1 (5 bases). The CDR3 consists of 14 residues. The V end was cut by 6 bases, the J end by 0 bases, with 11 bases between. Looked up from germline, CDR1 is MDHEN and CDR2 is SYDVKM. Here the CDR3 reads CASSLSGSNYGYTF. The DNA for the CDR3 is TGTGCCAGCAGCCTATCAGGGTCTAACTATGGCTACACCTTC.

The chain recombines TRBV6-6 with TRBJ1-5; D might be TRBD1 (5 bases). Germline lookup yields CDR1 MNHNY and CDR2 SVGAGI (reference sequence). The CDR3 runs 16 residues. V was clipped by 5 bases and J by 6 bases, with 20 bases between them. The CDR3 DNA is TGTGCCAGCAGTAATTCCCTTCGGGGGGTAGGTCAGCCCCAGCATTTT. Residues: CASSNSLRGVGQPQHF.

The gene calls are TRBV29-1 and TRBJ2-1, with 9 positions matching TRBD2. The CDR3 is 19 amino acids. Germline CDR1 and CDR2: SQVTM and ANQGSEA. Trimming took 7 bases from V and 0 from J; bases not matched to a gene: 19. The CDR3 here is CSAHSSGGLHPSSYNEQFF. The CDR3 DNA is TGCAGCGCCCACTCGAGCGGGGGGCTCCATCCCTCCTCCTACAATGAGCAGTTCTTC.

This chain links TRBV28 with TRBJ2-7, with 11 bases aligning to TRBD2. With V trimmed by 3 bases and J by 3 bases, 13 bases remained unmatched. The length of the CDR3 is 18 residues. The germline V gene has CDR1 MDHEN and CDR2 SYDVKM. This chain's CDR3 is CASSFLGVTGTSGYEQYF. The CDR3 nucleotides read TGTGCCAGCAGTTTCCTCGGGGTAACGGGGACTAGCGGCTACGAGCAGTACTTC.

This chain connects TRBV11-2 to TRBJ2-3, with 8 bases matching TRBD1. The CDR3 has 16 residues. CDR1 SGHAT and CDR2 FQNNGV come from the germline V gene. Trimming cost V 1 base and J 7 bases; bases outside gene matches: 10. The CDR3 is CASSLADRGIRNTQYF. The CDR3 DNA follows: TGTGCCAGCAGCTTAGCCGACAGGGGAATTAGGAATACGCAGTATTTT.

This sequence joins TRBV14 and TRBJ2-1; TRBD2 agrees at 10 bases. The junction had 12 bases not matched to a gene; V was cut back by 0 bases and J by 7 bases. The CDR3 is made up of 18 amino acids. Per the germline V gene, CDR1 is SGHDN and CDR2 is FVKESK. The DNA for the CDR3 is TGTGCCAGCAGCCAAGATCTAGGGGGGCCTAGCGGGAGAAATGAGCAGTTCTTC. It translates to CASSQDLGGPSGRNEQFF.

The J gene is TRBJ1-2, the V gene TRBV6-5; 7 bases match TRBD1. The CDR3 is made up of 14 amino acids. CDR1 is MNHEY, CDR2 SVGAGI, per germline. The junction had 2 bases not matched to a gene; V was cut back by 0 bases and J by 4 bases. CDR3 region: CASSYSWDSYGYTF. CDR3 sequence (DNA): TGTGCCAGCAGTTACTCCTGGGACAGCTATGGCTACACCTTC.